These 20 T cell receptor beta chains originate from one sample sequenced in a study of shared clonotypes between healthy human individuals. Sequencing was performed with immunoSEQ multiplex PCR; in TCRdb, only in-frame clones are kept and a portion is missing. The profile covers about 980,000 clones, with 60% to 85% appearing a single time and approximately 1.5% taken by the ten largest. The sequencing input was memory CD4+ T cells sorted from blood. The subset denotes: CD45RA-negative fraction. The receptors stem from a man aged 18 to 29 in good health.

This clone was detected only once. A junction boundary mismatches the germline segment, possibly from a read error. Other DNA sequences within the sample encode an identical CDR3. The chain couples TRBV7-9 to TRBJ2-5; 8 bases are shared with TRBD2. Germline CDR1 and CDR2: SEHNR and FQNEAQ (reference sequence). This CDR3 comprises 12 residues. CDR3 protein: CASSLAGETQYF. CDR3 nucleotide sequence: TGTGCCAGCAGCCTAGCGGGAGAGACCCAGTACTTC.

The chain links TRBV10-3 to TRBJ2-7, with a possible D match to TRBD1 (5 bases). The CDR3 contains 15 residues. From germline, CDR1 is ENHRY and CDR2 SYGVKD. Trimming removed 7 bases at V and 1 base at J, with 17 bases between. CDR3 coding DNA: TGTGCCATCACCGAAGGGGAACTCCAATCCTACGAGCAGTACTTC. Residues: CAITEGELQSYEQYF.

V and J are TRBV15 and TRBJ1-5, with D perhaps TRBD1 (5 bases). CDR3 length: 19 residues. Germline V gene lookup returns CDR1 LNHNV and CDR2 YYDKDF (reference sequence). The germline V and J ends were trimmed by 4 bases and 1 base, with 23 bases remaining between them. CDR3 sequence (DNA): TGTGCCACCAGCACCCCAACCCAAGCAGGGTCTTACAGCAATCAGCCCCAGCATTTT. Its protein is CATSTPTQAGSYSNQPQHF.

Only one count was recorded for this clone. The V call is TRBV7-2, the J call TRBJ2-1, with 7 bases identical to TRBD1. J lost 1 base, V lost 4 bases, and 4 bases had no gene match. This CDR3 has 15 residues. Germline CDR1 SGHTA, CDR2 FQGNSA. The CDR3 nucleotides read TGTGCCAGCAGCTCCGGGACAGCATCCTACAATGAGCAGTTCTTC. Translating gives CASSSGTASYNEQFF. The variable domain in full, completed from reference TRBV7-2 and TRBJ2-1, reads GAGVSQSPSNKVTEKGKDVELRCDPISGHTALYWYRQSLGQGLEFLIYFQGNSAPDKSGLPSDRFSAERTGGSVSTLTIQRTQQEDSAVYLCASSSGTASYNEQFFGPGTRLTVL.

This clone was recorded a few times. This sequence joins TRBV25-1 and TRBJ1-2; D is possibly TRBD1 (5 bases). Germline CDR1 MGHDK, CDR2 SYGVNS. The CDR3 is 12 amino acids. V lost 3 bases and J lost 5, with 7 bases in between. The CDR3 DNA reads as TGTGCCAGCAGTGAGCCAGGGTATGGCTACACCTTC. This sequence encodes CASSEPGYGYTF.

The rearrangement uses TRBV28 and TRBJ1-2; TRBD1 is a possible D gene (5 bases). Germline CDR1 reads MDHEN; CDR2 reads SYDVKM. The CDR3 is 12 amino acids. V was cut by 8 bases and J by 2 bases, with 9 bases left in between. The CDR3 DNA is TGTGCCAGCGGGGGTGTCAACTATGGCTACACCTTC. Its protein product is CASGGVNYGYTF.

The V and J genes are TRBV9 and TRBJ2-2; TRBD2 aligns across 10 bases. There are 16 residues in the CDR3. J gave up 8 bases and V 0 bases, and 7 bases lay outside the gene matches. The germline V gene encodes CDR1 SGDLS and CDR2 YYNGEE. The CDR3 sequence is CASSVASGRAPGELFF. The DNA for the CDR3 is TGTGCCAGCAGCGTAGCGAGCGGGAGGGCTCCGGGGGAGCTGTTTTTT.

The genes are TRBV29-1 and TRBJ2-1, with TRBD1 matching 7 bases. The CDR3 is made up of 13 amino acids. V was pared by 5 bases and J by 5 bases, with 6 bases of the junction left unmatched. The germline V gene encodes CDR1 SQVTM and CDR2 ANQGSEA. Here the CDR3 reads CSVSRDRDNEQFF. The CDR3 nucleotides are TGCAGCGTTTCCCGGGACAGAGACAATGAGCAGTTCTTC.

The CDR3 sequence: CASRGDRNSYEQYF. The DNA of the CDR3 is TGTGCCAGCAGGGGCGACAGGAACTCCTACGAGCAGTACTTC. This chain links TRBV2 with TRBJ2-7, with a tentative D call TRBD1 (6 bases). CDR3 length: 14 amino acids. In germline, CDR1 is SNHLY, CDR2 FYNNEI. V lost 6 bases, J lost 0 bases, and 12 bases lay in between.

This sequence joins TRBV30 and TRBJ2-7; 13 bases fit TRBD2. Losses at the gene ends were 3 bases for V and 1 base for J; bases not matched to a gene: 0. CDR1 and CDR2 from the germline V gene are GTSNPN and SVGIG (reference sequence). The CDR3 runs to 14 residues. The CDR3 DNA reads TGTGCCTGGAGACTAGCGGGAGGGTCCTACGAGCAGTACTTC. The encoded protein is CAWRLAGGSYEQYF.

The rearrangement uses TRBV23-1 and TRBJ2-2; D is perhaps TRBD2 (5 bases). TRBV23-1 is labeled an ORF, and its function is uncertain. The CDR3 runs to 15 residues. Trimming took 0 bases from V and 4 from J, leaving 9 bases between them. The CDR3: CASSQSGIGTGELFF. The CDR3 DNA reads TGCGCCAGCAGTCAATCCGGGATTGGCACCGGGGAGCTGTTTTTT.

The rearrangement joins TRBV19 to TRBJ2-1; 9 positions agree with TRBD1. Germline CDR1 is LNHDA and CDR2 is SQIVND (reference sequence). V lost 7 bases, J lost 7 bases, and 8 bases stayed unmatched. CDR3 length: 14 amino acids. The CDR3 region has the DNA TGTGCCAGTAACCCGGACAGGGGATGGAATGAGCAGTTCTTC. Translating gives CASNPDRGWNEQFF.

This clone has a handful of counts. The CDR3: CAWRREGVSTEAFF. The CDR3 region has the DNA TGTGCCTGGAGGAGGGAGGGAGTTAGTACTGAAGCTTTCTTT. The rearrangement joins TRBV30 to TRBJ1-1, with unresolved D. Trimming left V 3 bases short and J 5 bases short, with 16 bases between. Germline V gene sequence: CDR1 GTSNPN, CDR2 SVGIG (reference sequence). This CDR3 has 14 amino acids.

The chain links TRBV16 to TRBJ2-1, with D unresolved. V was cut by 2 bases and J by 7 bases, with 12 bases left in between. Germline V gene sequence: CDR1 KGHSY, CDR2 FQNENV. The CDR3 is 14 residues long. CDR3 amino acids: CASSQEAGRNEQFF. CDR3 DNA: TGTGCCAGCAGCCAAGAGGCAGGACGGAATGAGCAGTTCTTC.

This clone was found many times. This chain connects TRBV5-4 to TRBJ2-3; 9 nucleotides align to TRBD2. The length of the CDR3 is 19 residues. Germline V gives CDR1 SGHNT, CDR2 YYREEE (reference sequence). The J segment lost 2 bases and the V segment lost 0 bases, leaving 13 bases of the junction unmatched. The CDR3 DNA reads TGTGCCAGCAGCTTGGCTTCGGTAGCGGGGGCTCTAACCACAGATACGCAGTATTTT. It yields the protein CASSLASVAGALTTDTQYF.

The gene calls are TRBV7-2 and TRBJ2-7; D is ambiguous. Germline V lookup: CDR1 SGHTA, CDR2 FQGNSA. This CDR3 is 12 amino acids long. Trimming removed 1 base at V and 5 bases at J, with 6 bases between. CDR3 DNA: TGTGCCAGCAGCTTAGGGATCCACGAGCAGTACTTC. It encodes CASSLGIHEQYF.

The CDR3 is CASQFRDAMGYTF. CDR3 nucleotides: TGTGCCAGCCAATTCCGGGATGCCATGGGCTACACCTTC. The rearrangement links TRBV6-1 to TRBJ1-2; D not resolved. Per germline, CDR1 MNHNS and CDR2 SASEGT. CDR3 length: 13 residues. The germline V and J ends were trimmed by 8 bases and 8 bases, with 18 bases remaining between them.

The chain has TRBV19 and TRBJ1-5, with D hard to call. CDR1 and CDR2 (germline): LNHDA, SQIVND (reference sequence). This CDR3 spans 12 amino acids. Trimming pared 7 bases from V and 3 bases from J, leaving 7 bases between. CDR3 amino acids: CASTVYNQPQHF. The CDR3 nucleotides read TGTGCCAGTACAGTTTACAATCAGCCCCAGCATTTT.

This clone was recorded a few times. The genes are TRBV6-5 and TRBJ2-7; D uncertain. The CDR3 sequence is 10 residues long. Germline CDR1 and CDR2: MNHEY and SVGAGI. Trimming took 10 bases from V and 4 from J, leaving 8 bases between them. CDR3: CATRKYEQYF. CDR3 nucleotide sequence: TGTGCCACTAGGAAATACGAGCAGTACTTC.

V usage is TRBV21-1 and J usage is TRBJ2-2; TRBD2, the table's D call, lacks a check against the DNA. TRBV21-1 is an annotated pseudogene. The CDR3 covers 17 residues. This CDR3 reads CASSNRLAGGNTGELFF. DNA of the CDR3: TGTGCCAGCAGCAACCGACTAGCGGGGGGTAACACCGGGGAGCTGTTTTTT.